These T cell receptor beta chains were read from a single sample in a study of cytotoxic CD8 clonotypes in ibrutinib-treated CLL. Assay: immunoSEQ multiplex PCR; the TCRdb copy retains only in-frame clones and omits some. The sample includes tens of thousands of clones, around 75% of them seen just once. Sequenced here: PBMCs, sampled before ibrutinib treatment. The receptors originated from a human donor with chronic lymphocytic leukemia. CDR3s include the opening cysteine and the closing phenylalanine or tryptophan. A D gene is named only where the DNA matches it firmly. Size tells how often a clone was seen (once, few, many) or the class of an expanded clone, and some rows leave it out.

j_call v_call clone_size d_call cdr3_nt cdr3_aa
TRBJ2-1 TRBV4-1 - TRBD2 TGCGCCAGCAGCAGTAGCGGGGGGGCGTCCTACAATGAGCAGTTCTTC CASSSSGGASYNEQFF
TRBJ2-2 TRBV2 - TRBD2 TGTGCCAGCAGTGTTTCTAGCGGAATCACCGGGGAGCTGTTTTTT CASSVSSGITGELFF
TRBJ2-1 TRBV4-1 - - TGCGCCAGCAGCCAACTTACTTCCAACAATGAGCAGTTCTTC CASSQLTSNNEQFF
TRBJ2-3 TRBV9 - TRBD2 TGTGCCAGCAGCGTATCTGCTAGCGGGAGAGGGTCAGATACGCAGTATTTT CASSVSASGRGSDTQYF
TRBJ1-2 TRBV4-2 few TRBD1 TGTGCCAGCAGTCCAGAGGGACAGAGTATCTATGGCTACACCTTC CASSPEGQSIYGYTF
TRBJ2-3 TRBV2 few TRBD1 TGTGCCAGCAGGGTAGGGGGCTCGGGCACAGATACGCAGTATTTT CASRVGGSGTDTQYF
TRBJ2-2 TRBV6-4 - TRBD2 TGTGCCGTCCCTCGGGGGGGGGCGAGCACCGGGGAGCTGTTTTTT CAVPRGGASTGELFF
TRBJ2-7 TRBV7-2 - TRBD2 TGTGCCAGCAGCCGTACTAGCGGGAGGTTGGGTTCAGCCTACGAGCAGTACTTC CASSRTSGRLGSAYEQYF
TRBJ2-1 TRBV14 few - TGTGCCAGCAGCCTGAATATCTACAATGAGCAGTTCTTC CASSLNIYNEQFF
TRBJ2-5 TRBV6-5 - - TGTGCCAGCAGTTCCGCCGGGGGCAGGACCCAGTACTTC CASSSAGGRTQYF
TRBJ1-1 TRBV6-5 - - TGTGCCAGCAGTTACGTTTCCGGGCCGCGCGGCACTGAAGCTTTCTTT CASSYVSGPRGTEAFF
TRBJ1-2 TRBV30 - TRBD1 TGTGCCTGGAGTTTTGACAGGGGGTATGGCTACACCTTC CAWSFDRGYGYTF
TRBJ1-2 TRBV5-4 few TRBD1 TGTGCCAGCAGCTTGGCGTCAGGGGGAAACTTTGGCTACACCTTC CASSLASGGNFGYTF
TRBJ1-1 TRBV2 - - TGTGCCAGCTACCTGCCCACAAACACTGAAGCTTTCTTT CASYLPTNTEAFF
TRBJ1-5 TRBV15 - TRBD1 TGTGCCACCAGCACAGGGACAGGGGCCCCCAATCAGCCCCAGCATTTT CATSTGTGAPNQPQHF
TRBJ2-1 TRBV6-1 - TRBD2 TGTGCCAGCAGTGAAGTGCGGGGGGCCTCAACGAAGGGTGAGCAGTTCTTC CASSEVRGASTKGEQFF
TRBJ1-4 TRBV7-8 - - TGTGCCAGCAGAGGGCCTCTGATTAATGAAAAACTGTTTTTT CASRGPLINEKLFF
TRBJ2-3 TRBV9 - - TGTGCCAGCAGCCAGATTAGCGTGGGCACAGATACGCAGTATTTT CASSQISVGTDTQYF
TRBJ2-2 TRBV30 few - TGTGCCTGGAGTGTAAAGGGGACTCGAACCGGGGAGCTGTTTTTT CAWSVKGTRTGELFF
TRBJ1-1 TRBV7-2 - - TGTGCCAGCAGCCAAGGGGGAAAGAACACTGAAGCTTTCTTT CASSQGGKNTEAFF
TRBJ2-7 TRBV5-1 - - TGCGCCAGCAGCTTGGGCCGGGACACTTTATCCGAGCAGTACTTC CASSLGRDTLSEQYF
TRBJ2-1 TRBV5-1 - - TGCGCCAGCAGCTTGGGGGCCAGCTCCTACAATGAGCAGTTCTTC CASSLGASSYNEQFF
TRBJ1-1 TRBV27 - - TGTGCCAGCAGTTTAGAGAGTTACACTGAAGCTTTCTTT CASSLESYTEAFF
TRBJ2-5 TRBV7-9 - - TGTGCCAGCAGCTTCTTGGGACAGACCCAGTACTTC CASSFLGQTQYF
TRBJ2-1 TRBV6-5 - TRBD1 TGTGCCAGCAGCCGGCAGGGGGCACCCAGCAATGAGCAGTTCTTC CASSRQGAPSNEQFF
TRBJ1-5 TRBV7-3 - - TGTGCCAGCAGCTTAGGGCGGGATCAGCCCCAGCATTTT CASSLGRDQPQHF
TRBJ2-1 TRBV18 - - TGTGCCAGCTCACCAGGCGGGGCCCTGGTGGGTGAGCAGTTCTTC CASSPGGALVGEQFF
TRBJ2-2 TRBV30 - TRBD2 TGTGCCTGGAGTGTAGCGGGATGGGGCGGGGAGCTGTTTTTT CAWSVAGWGGELFF
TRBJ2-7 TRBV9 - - TGTGCCAGCAGCGAGGGCTCGGATTGGGACGAGCAGTACTTC CASSEGSDWDEQYF
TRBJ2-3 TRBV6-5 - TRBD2 TGTGCCAGCAGACCCCAGCGGGAGAAGCCAGATACGCAGTATTTT CASRPQREKPDTQYF
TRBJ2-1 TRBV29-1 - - TGCAGCGCTGACCGGTCTGGGGATGAGCAGTTCTTC CSADRSGDEQFF
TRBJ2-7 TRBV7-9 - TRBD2 TGTGCCAGCACCCATAGCGGGAATATCTACGAGCAGTACTTC CASTHSGNIYEQYF
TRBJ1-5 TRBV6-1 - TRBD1 TGTGCCAGCAGTGAACGGACAGGGGGTGGTCGCAATCAGCCCCAGCATTTT CASSERTGGGRNQPQHF